This T cell receptor (beta chain) derives from a study of blood T cell repertoires in COVID-19. At the level of the study: Specimens from acute and convalescent COVID-19 originated in the United States, Italy and Spain. T cells, B-cell-depleted T cells, or PBMCs provided the cDNA or gDNA that served as material.

V gave up 7 bases and J gave up 6 bases; unmatched junction bases: 1. The CDR3 is 11 residues long. CDR1 SGHTS and CDR2 YDEGEE come from the germline V gene. In the original analysis: Estimated nucleated cell counts came from reference gene primer amplification. Some clones are missing from TCRdb's copy, which holds only in-frame ones; the method was immunoSEQ multiplex PCR. The D gene and trimming were derived from the DNA, and the V and J assignments and clone size from that table. Altogether 40,000 to 50,000 clones are present, 80% to 90% being singletons, with the ten largest covering roughly 6.4%.

The rearrangement links TRBV5-8 to TRBJ2-1; 7 positions match TRBD1. The source material was peripheral blood. The TCR comes from a human donor in a cohort sampled during active COVID-19. CDR3 sequence reads: CASPGGNEQFF. The DNA for the CDR3 is TGTGCCAGCCCAGGGGGCAATGAGCAGTTCTTC.